Listed below are T cell receptor beta chains from one sample, sequenced in a study of cytomegalovirus exposure and HLA in healthy donors. Profiled with immunoSEQ multiplex PCR; TCRdb holds only in-frame clones, not every one. The sample carries 150,000 or so clones, about 86% recorded once. Sequenced sample: PBMCs. The source is a man aged 18 to 30 in good health and CMV-seropositive. Both conserved end residues are part of each CDR3. Fields, in order: V gene, clone size, CDR3 protein. Only part of the rows carry a size: once, few, many, or a class if the clone is expanded.

V: TRBV19
size: once
CDR3: CASSIELQAGVAGANVLTF

V: TRBV7-2
size: once
CDR3: CASSLATARGANEQFF

V: TRBV5-4
size: -
CDR3: CASSLRQVNNSPLHF

V: TRBV4-1
size: -
CDR3: CASSQESLNVLNSPLHF

V: TRBV19
size: few
CDR3: CASKQLAAGSDEQYF

V: TRBV6-5
size: -
CDR3: CASSSGLAVYNEQFF

V: TRBV27
size: -
CDR3: CASSLLTGFNEKLFF

V: TRBV2
size: -
CDR3: CATQGGLSYNEQFF

V: TRBV6-5
size: -
CDR3: CAEDSRGSEQFF

V: TRBV6-5
size: -
CDR3: CASNGAGGEAFF

V: TRBV6-5
size: -
CDR3: CASSYGAGGRREQYF

V: TRBV13
size: -
CDR3: CASSSRQGQFF

V: TRBV10-3
size: -
CDR3: CAISEGYSTSTQYF

V: TRBV4-3
size: -
CDR3: CASSQSRTVNTEAFF

V: TRBV5-1
size: -
CDR3: CASRTGMNTEAFF

V: TRBV11-2
size: -
CDR3: CASRPGQGNEQFF

V: TRBV5-8
size: -
CDR3: CASSLGDRGRADTQYF

V: TRBV7-8
size: -
CDR3: CASSPVPASGRVRGYEQYF

V: TRBV7-9
size: -
CDR3: CASSLTGQSYEKLFF

V: TRBV30
size: -
CDR3: CAWSVVEVNTGELFF

V: TRBV18
size: few
CDR3: CASSPETVYGYTF

V: TRBV2
size: once
CDR3: CASSPGEGAWGANTEAFF

V: TRBV5-3
size: -
CDR3: CARSFPTSGRNTGELFF

V: TRBV4-3
size: -
CDR3: CASSPGTSGGARQETQYF

V: TRBV18
size: -
CDR3: CASSPAGQGAVNYGYTF

V: TRBV28
size: once
CDR3: CACGPGDRTYGYTF

V: TRBV29-1
size: few
CDR3: CSPGGYTF

V: TRBV4-3
size: -
CDR3: CASSLGLAGANSYEQYF

V: TRBV19
size: -
CDR3: CASSLDRGSNTGELFF

V: TRBV19
size: -
CDR3: CASTVDRAGANVLTF

V: TRBV10-3
size: -
CDR3: CATRSFDGNSPLHF

V: TRBV7-2
size: -
CDR3: CASSFYRGQDPYEQYF

V: TRBV9
size: -
CDR3: CASSADRTSGSNTYEQYF

V: TRBV29-1
size: -
CDR3: CSVDIAGVNEQFF

V: TRBV4-2
size: once
CDR3: CASSRGLAGDTTGELFF

V: TRBV7-9
size: once
CDR3: CASSPGTDYGYTF

V: TRBV2
size: -
CDR3: CASSTGQGGNEQFF

V: TRBV19
size: -
CDR3: CASKDSGVSNQPQHF

V: TRBV18
size: once
CDR3: CASSPSGVQETQYF

V: TRBV19
size: -
CDR3: CASSRTSSGNTIYF

V: TRBV2
size: -
CDR3: CASSERGQGTRVRTHNEQFF

V: TRBV23-1
size: -
CDR3: CARMGAASTDTQYF

V: TRBV13
size: -
CDR3: CASSLVTAGHMNTEAFF

V: TRBV7-3
size: -
CDR3: CASSPGGITEAFF

V: TRBV18
size: -
CDR3: CASSPGQGAHNEQFF

V: TRBV9
size: -
CDR3: CASTTGSQELIERAGRDTEAFF